The sequence of this T cell receptor beta chain was determined in a study of cytomegalovirus exposure and HLA in healthy donors. Study information: Clustering assigned 70% to 90% of the approximately 400 genotyped donors to the Caucasian-associated ancestry cluster. General observations from the study: Per a prior analysis, the majority of TCR beta V segments were productive roughly 90% or roughly 30% of the time. Among TCR beta chains of equal frequency, HLA-associated ones were more clonally expanded in a later analysis. According to a later analysis, most TCR beta chains associated with CMV appeared HLA-restricted.

Primers for the PCR totalled 60 Vbeta and 13 Jbeta. Profiling relied on immunoSEQ multiplex PCR, and the TCRdb table lists in-frame clones only, not all of them. The data show more than 150,000 clones, about 81% seen once. Germline CDR1 SGHNT, CDR2 YYREEE (reference sequence). The CDR3 extends over 15 amino acids. With 5 bases clipped from V and 6 bases from J, the junction kept 9 bases outside the gene matches. This clone appeared a single time. Its target is not known. Specimen: PBMCs. The chain uses TRBV5-4 and TRBJ2-2, with 8 bases fitting TRBD2. The TCR sequence derives from a man in his forties in good health and CMV-seronegative. CDR3 in DNA: TGTGCCAGCAGACCCGGGGGGGCTGTCTCCGGGGAGCTGTTTTTT. Translation gives CASRPGGAVSGELFF.